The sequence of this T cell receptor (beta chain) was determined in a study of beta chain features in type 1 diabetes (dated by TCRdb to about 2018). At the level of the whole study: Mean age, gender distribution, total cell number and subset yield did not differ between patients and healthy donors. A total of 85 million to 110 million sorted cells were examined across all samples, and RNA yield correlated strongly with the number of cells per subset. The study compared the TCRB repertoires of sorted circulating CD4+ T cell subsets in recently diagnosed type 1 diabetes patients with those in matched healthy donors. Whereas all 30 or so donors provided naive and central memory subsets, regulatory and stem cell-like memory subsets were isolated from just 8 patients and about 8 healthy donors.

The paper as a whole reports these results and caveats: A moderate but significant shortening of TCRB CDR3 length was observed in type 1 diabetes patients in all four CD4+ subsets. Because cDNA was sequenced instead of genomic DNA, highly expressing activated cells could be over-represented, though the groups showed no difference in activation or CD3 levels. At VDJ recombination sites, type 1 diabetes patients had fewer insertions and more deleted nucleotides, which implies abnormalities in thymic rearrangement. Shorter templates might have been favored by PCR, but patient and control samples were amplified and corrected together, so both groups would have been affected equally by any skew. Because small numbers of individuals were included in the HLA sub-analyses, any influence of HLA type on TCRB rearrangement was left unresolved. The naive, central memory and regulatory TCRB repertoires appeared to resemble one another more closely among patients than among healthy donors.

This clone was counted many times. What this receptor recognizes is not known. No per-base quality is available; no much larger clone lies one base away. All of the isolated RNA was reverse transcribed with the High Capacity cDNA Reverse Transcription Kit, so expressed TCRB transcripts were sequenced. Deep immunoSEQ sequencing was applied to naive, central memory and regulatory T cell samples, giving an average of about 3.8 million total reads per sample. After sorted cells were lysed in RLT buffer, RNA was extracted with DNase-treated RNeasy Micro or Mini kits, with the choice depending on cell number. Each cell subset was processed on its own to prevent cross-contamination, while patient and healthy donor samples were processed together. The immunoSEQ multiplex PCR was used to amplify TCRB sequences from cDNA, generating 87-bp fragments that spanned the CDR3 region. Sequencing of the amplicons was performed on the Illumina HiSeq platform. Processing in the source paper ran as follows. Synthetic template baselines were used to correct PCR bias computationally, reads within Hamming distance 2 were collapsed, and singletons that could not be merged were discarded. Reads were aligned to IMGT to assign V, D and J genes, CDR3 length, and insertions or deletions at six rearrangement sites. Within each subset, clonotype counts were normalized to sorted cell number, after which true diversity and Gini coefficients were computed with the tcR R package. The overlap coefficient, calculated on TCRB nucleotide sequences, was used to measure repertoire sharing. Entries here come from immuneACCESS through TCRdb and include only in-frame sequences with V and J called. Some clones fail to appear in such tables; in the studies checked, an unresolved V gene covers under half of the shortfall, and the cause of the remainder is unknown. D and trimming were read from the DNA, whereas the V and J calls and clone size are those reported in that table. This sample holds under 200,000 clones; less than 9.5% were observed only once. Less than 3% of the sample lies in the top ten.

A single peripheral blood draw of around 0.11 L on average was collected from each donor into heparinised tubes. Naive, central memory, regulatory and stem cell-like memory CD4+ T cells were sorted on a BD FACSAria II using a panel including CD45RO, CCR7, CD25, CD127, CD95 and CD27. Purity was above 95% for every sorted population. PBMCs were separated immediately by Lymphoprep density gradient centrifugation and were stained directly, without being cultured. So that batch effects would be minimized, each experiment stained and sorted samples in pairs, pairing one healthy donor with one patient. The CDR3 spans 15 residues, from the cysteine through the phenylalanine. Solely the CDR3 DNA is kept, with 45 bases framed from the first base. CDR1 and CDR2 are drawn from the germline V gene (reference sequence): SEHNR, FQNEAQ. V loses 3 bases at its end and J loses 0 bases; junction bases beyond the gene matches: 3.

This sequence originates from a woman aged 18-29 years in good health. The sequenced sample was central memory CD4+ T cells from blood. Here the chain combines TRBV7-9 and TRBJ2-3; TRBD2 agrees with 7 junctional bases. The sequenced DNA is TGTGCCAGCAGCTTTTCGCGGGGGAGCACAGATACGCAGTATTTT. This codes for CASSFSRGSTDTQYF.